A single T cell receptor (beta chain) is shown here with its context. The antigen remains unidentified. This entry comes from a study of cytomegalovirus exposure and HLA in healthy donors. At the level of the study: The platform used for the approximately 120 validation repertoires matched that of the 666 first-cohort repertoires, a later analysis reported.

Germline V lookup: CDR1 SGHRS, CDR2 YFSETQ. V shed 2 bases, J shed 1 base, and the junction held 5 bases outside the gene matches. CDR3 length equals 16 residues. Profiling relied on immunoSEQ multiplex PCR, and the TCRdb table lists in-frame clones only, not all of them. The table lists some 180,000 clones, 86% of them singletons. Study-wide results and caveats: Specificity for CMV antigens was confirmed in vitro for a few of the CMV-associated chains. Usually a TCR sequence was rare, but some public TCRs were found in many donors.

The donors were members of the validation cohort comprising over a hundred subjects, separate from the approximately 630-subject first cohort. This TCR was recovered from a man aged 25-45 years in good health and CMV-seropositive. Sequenced: PBMCs. The chain joins TRBV5-1 to TRBJ2-2; 7 bases align to TRBD1. CDR3 sequence (DNA): TGCGCCAGCAGCTTTCCCCGGGACAGGAACACCGGGGAGCTGTTTTTT. This gives the protein CASSFPRDRNTGELFF.